This TCR beta chain was sequenced for a study of T cell responses to AZD1222 COVID-19 vaccine. Germline V gene data show CDR1 as SGHDN and CDR2 as FVKESK. The CDR3 sequence is 15 residues long. Trimming cost V 6 bases and J 0 bases, with 13 bases left between them. Method: immunoSEQ multiplex PCR; TCRdb's copy keeps in-frame clones and lacks some. The sample yields about 83,000 clones, around 90% seen once. The rearrangement joins TRBV14 to TRBJ2-3, with D perhaps matching TRBD1 (5 bases). Material: peripheral blood, obtained 28 days after the second AZD1222 dose. The TCR comes from an adult who received the AZD1222 COVID-19 vaccine. The CDR3 nucleotides are TGTGCCAGCAGACCCCTCCAGGGTAGCACAGATACGCAGTATTTT. This codes for CASRPLQGSTDTQYF.